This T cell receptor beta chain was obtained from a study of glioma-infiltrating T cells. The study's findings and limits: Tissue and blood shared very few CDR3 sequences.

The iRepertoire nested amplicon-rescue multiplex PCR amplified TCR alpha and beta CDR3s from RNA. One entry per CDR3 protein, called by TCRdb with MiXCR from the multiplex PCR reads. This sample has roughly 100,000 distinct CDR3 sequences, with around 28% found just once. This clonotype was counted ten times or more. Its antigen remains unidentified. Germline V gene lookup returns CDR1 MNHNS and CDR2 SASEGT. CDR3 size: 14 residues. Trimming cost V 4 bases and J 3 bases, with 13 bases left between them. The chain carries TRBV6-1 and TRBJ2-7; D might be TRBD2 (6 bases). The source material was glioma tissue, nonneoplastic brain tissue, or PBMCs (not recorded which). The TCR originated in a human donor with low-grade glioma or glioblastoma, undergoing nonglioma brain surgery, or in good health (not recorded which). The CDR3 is CASSGDWDYYEQYF. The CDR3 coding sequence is TGTGCCAGCAGTGGGGACTGGGATTACTACGAGCAGTACTTC.